This record covers a single TCR beta chain. Antigen: not known. The sample belongs to a study of CD8 T cells in Susac syndrome. Broader study findings: When the CD4+ T cell repertoires of patients with Susac syndrome were examined, they did not show any clonal expansion.

TCR beta was sequenced from blood CD8+ and CD4+ T cells. CDR1 is SNHLY, CDR2 FYNNEI, per germline. Trimming shortened V by 8 bases and J by 4 bases, and 9 bases separated the two germline ends. The CDR3 has 11 amino acids. The RNA input was about 0.45 to 1 ug, and it was reverse transcribed with random hexamers. TCRdb re-called the immunoSEQ multiplex PCR reads through MiXCR, storing one row per CDR3 protein. The sample shows tens of thousands of distinct CDR3 sequences, roughly 94% of them seen only once. This clonotype originated in a human donor with Susac syndrome. The material sequenced was CD4+ T cells from PBMCs. The genes are TRBV2 and TRBJ2-7; D remains ambiguous. CDR3 residues: CASSGPYEQYF. CDR3 DNA sequence: TGTGCCAGCTCAGGCCCGTACGAGCAGTACTTC.